These 29 T cell receptor beta chains came from one sample sequenced in a study of T cells expressing NK-cell markers. TCRdb reprocessed the 5' RACE reads, with one entry per CDR3 protein and no DNA. The table for this sample gives 140,000 or so distinct CDR3 sequences. Input material: blood T cells: a sorted CD56 or NKG2C T cell subset, CD4+ or CD8+ T cells, or bulk PBMC T cells (not recorded which). The receptors derive from a man in his late teens or twenties in good health.

The rearrangement joins TRBV5-5 to TRBJ2-3. The CDR3 is 16 amino acids. Germline CDR1 is SGHKS and CDR2 is YYEKEE (reference sequence). The CDR3 loop reads CASSLSLGTSSHTQYF.

The gene calls are TRBV24-1 and TRBJ2-1; TCRdb's assignment of TRBD1 cannot be checked, as there is no DNA. The CDR3 contains 16 residues. Germline CDR1 and CDR2: KGHDR and SFDVKD. The CDR3: CATSDLFRGQNNEQFF.

The chain uses TRBV7-8 and TRBJ2-4; TCRdb reports TRBD1, a call that lacks DNA to check it against. Germline values: CDR1 SGHVS, CDR2 FQNEAQ. The CDR3 is 18 amino acids. The CDR3 region is CASSLTGGRETHKNIQYF.

The gene calls are TRBV29-1 and TRBJ2-5; TCRdb returns TRBD2, unconfirmable since there is no DNA. The CDR3 is 14 residues long. Germline loops: CDR1 SQVTM, CDR2 ANQGSEA. CDR3 sequence: CSVPLRGLQETQYF.

CDR3 in amino acids: CASSLAADEIGEQYF. The genes are TRBV5-6 and TRBJ2-7. The CDR3 has 15 amino acids. The germline CDR1 and CDR2 sequences are SGHDT and YYEEEE.

The chain couples TRBV2 to TRBJ2-1; the TCRdb call, TRBD2, lacks DNA for checking. CDR3 length: 15 residues. Per the germline V gene, CDR1 is SNHLY and CDR2 is FYNNEI. CDR3 protein: CASRKKGSRRDEQFF.

The rearrangement links TRBV3-1 to TRBJ2-5; TCRdb designates TRBD1, a call that cannot be tested without DNA. Per the germline V gene, CDR1 is LGHDT and CDR2 is YNNKEL (reference sequence). The CDR3 has 14 amino acids. The CDR3 here is CASSPPGAMETQYF.

The chain couples TRBV12-3 or TRBV12-4 to TRBJ1-2. The CDR3 totals 14 residues. The chain's CDR3 is CASSSGGEGYGYTF.

This chain joins TRBV7-9 and TRBJ2-1. CDR1 and CDR2 (germline): SEHNR, FQNEAQ (reference sequence). The CDR3 runs 13 residues. This CDR3 is CASRREVEREQFF.

This chain uses TRBV2 with TRBJ2-1. Germline CDR1 is SNHLY and CDR2 is FYNNEI. This CDR3 spans 14 amino acids. CDR3: CASRDRYLYNEQFF.

The J gene is TRBJ2-7, the V gene TRBV4-2; TCRdb lists TRBD2, though no DNA is available to test this call. Germline V lookup: CDR1 LGHNA, CDR2 YNFKEQ. The CDR3 is 15 amino acids. The chain's CDR3 is CASSQEDVGLYEQYF.

The chain is built from TRBV4-3 and TRBJ2-4; TCRdb lists TRBD2, though no DNA is available to test this call. The CDR3 spans 16 residues. In germline, CDR1 is LGHNA, CDR2 YSLEER. The CDR3 is CASSQWGGSAKNIQYF.

The chain is built from TRBV30 and TRBJ2-5; the TCRdb call, TRBD1, lacks DNA for checking. CDR1 is GTSNPN and CDR2 is SVGIG in the germline V gene (reference sequence). The CDR3 sequence is 16 residues long. The CDR3 reads CAWSVRDRPWIETQYF.

The chain couples TRBV4-3 to TRBJ2-7; TCRdb proposes TRBD1, but this gene call is untestable without DNA. Looked up from germline, CDR1 is LGHNA and CDR2 is YSLEER. This CDR3 spans 16 amino acids. The CDR3 sequence: CASSQGDRLSTYEQYF.

This chain connects TRBV27 to TRBJ2-3; TCRdb reports TRBD2, a call that lacks DNA to check it against. Germline-derived CDR1 and CDR2 are MNHEY and SMNVEV (reference sequence). The CDR3 is 14 amino acids. The CDR3 protein is CASRPGTGTDTQYF.

The V call is TRBV7-2, the J call TRBJ1-1; TCRdb's D call of TRBD1 is untestable without DNA. This CDR3 contains 20 residues. The germline CDR1 and CDR2 sequences are SGHTA and FQGNSA. CDR3 region: CASSSAGQVPSDHIYTEAFF. The whole variable domain, remainder taken from reference TRBV7-2 and TRBJ1-1, is GAGVSQSPSNKVTEKGKDVELRCDPISGHTALYWYRQSLGQGLEFLIYFQGNSAPDKSGLPSDRFSAERTGGSVSTLTIQRTQQEDSAVYLCASSSAGQVPSDHIYTEAFFGQGTRLTVV.

J is TRBJ2-5 and V is TRBV9; TCRdb's D gene call, TRBD2, goes unchecked for lack of DNA. Per germline, CDR1 SGDLS and CDR2 YYNGEE. The CDR3 has 12 amino acids. CDR3 loop: CASSGGVETQYF.

The chain carries TRBV6-5 and TRBJ2-1. This CDR3 has 18 amino acids. Germline-derived CDR1 and CDR2 are MNHEY and SVGAGI. CDR3 sequence: CASSYSIGLAGPYNEQFF.

The chain has TRBV20-1 and TRBJ2-2. Germline V gives CDR1 DFQATT, CDR2 SNEGSKA (reference sequence). The CDR3 spans 14 residues. The CDR3 spells CSARTTAGTGELFF.

The chain uses TRBV20-1 and TRBJ2-1. Germline V CDR1 and CDR2: DFQATT, SNEGSKA (reference sequence). The CDR3 spans 16 residues. The CDR3 here is CSAKRPSGRAYNEQFF.

V usage is TRBV5-4 and J usage is TRBJ2-3; the TCRdb call, TRBD2, lacks DNA for checking. The CDR3 has 16 residues. The germline V gene has CDR1 SGHNT and CDR2 YYREEE (reference sequence). CDR3: CASSLDGLAYTDTQYF.

The chain carries TRBV6-5 and TRBJ1-6. The V gene's germline CDR1 is MNHEY and CDR2 SVGAGI. This CDR3 has 14 residues. The CDR3: CASSYSPRNSPLHF.

V and J are TRBV30 and TRBJ2-1. The CDR3 is made up of 11 amino acids. CDR1 and CDR2 (germline): GTSNPN, SVGIG (reference sequence). This CDR3 reads CAWRVTGEQFF.

The chain uses TRBV19 and TRBJ1-5. The CDR3 contains 13 residues. Germline-derived CDR1 and CDR2 are LNHDA and SQIVND (reference sequence). The CDR3 loop is CASRGYSNQPQHF.

The chain recombines TRBV2 with TRBJ1-3. CDR3 length: 12 residues. Germline CDR1 SNHLY, CDR2 FYNNEI. The CDR3 protein is CASIGAGNTIYF.

The rearrangement links TRBV30 to TRBJ2-1; the D call of TRBD1 rests on TCRdb alone, since no DNA is present to check it. The CDR3 has 13 residues. Germline values: CDR1 GTSNPN, CDR2 SVGIG (reference sequence). The CDR3 spells CAWAGQGYNEQFF. Combining the CDR3 with reference TRBV30 and TRBJ2-1 gives the whole variable domain SQTIHQWPATLVQPVGSPLSLECTVEGTSNPNLYWYRQAAGRGLQLLFYSVGIGQISSEVPQNLSASRPQDRQFILSSKKLLLSDSGFYLCAWAGQGYNEQFFGPGTRLTVL.

This chain uses TRBV24-1 with TRBJ2-3; TCRdb reports TRBD1, a call that lacks DNA to check it against. CDR3 length equals 14 residues. CDR1 KGHDR and CDR2 SFDVKD come from the germline V gene. CDR3 in amino acids: CATSDQTGPDTQYF.

The gene calls are TRBV12-5 and TRBJ2-1; the TCRdb D gene call, TRBD1, has no DNA to confirm it. CDR3 length equals 15 residues. The germline CDR1 and CDR2 sequences are LGHNT and FRNRAP. The CDR3 sequence: CASGLWGPAGNEQFF. Using reference TRBV12-5 and TRBJ2-1 for the parts outside the CDR3, the full variable domain is DARVTQTPRHKVTEMGQEVTMRCQPILGHNTVFWYRQTMMQGLELLAYFRNRAPLDDSGMPKDRFSAEMPDATLATLKIQPSEPRDSAVYFCASGLWGPAGNEQFFGPGTRLTVL.

The chain is built from TRBV7-9 and TRBJ1-1. Germline CDR1 SEHNR, CDR2 FQNEAQ (reference sequence). The CDR3 loop spans 14 amino acids. The CDR3 loop is CASDPEGMNTEAFF.